Reported below is one T cell receptor beta chain. Its antigen remains unknown. The data were obtained in a study of regulatory T cells in long-lasting Graves disease. General study results and limits: Persistent disease was characterized by preferential usage of TRBV28, TRBJ1-2 and TRBJ2-5.

Both iRepertoire HTBI primers and Arm-PCR of CDR3 regions were used to build the TCR beta libraries. TCRdb re-derived calls from the multiplex PCR reads in MiXCR, one entry per CDR3 protein. The table has 300,000 to 400,000 distinct CDR3 sequences, about 20% seen once. V shed 2 bases and J 7 bases; nucleotides not matched to a gene: 6. CDR1 and CDR2 from the germline V gene are SEHNR and FQNEAQ (reference sequence). The CDR3 has 15 residues. Time point of the sample: persistent/refractory GD, antithyroid drugs over 5 years with positive TRAb. The TCR library was prepared using RNA isolated from PBMCs.

The clonotype originates from a female donor with Graves disease. The V and J genes are TRBV7-9 and TRBJ2-1; 9 bases map to TRBD1. Material: peripheral blood mononuclear cells (PBMCs), obtained when the disease was refractory, from a patient treated with antithyroid drugs. CDR3 amino acids: CASSLRDRASNEQFF. The CDR3 region has the DNA TGTGCCAGCAGCTTAAGGGACAGGGCGAGTAATGAGCAGTTCTTC.